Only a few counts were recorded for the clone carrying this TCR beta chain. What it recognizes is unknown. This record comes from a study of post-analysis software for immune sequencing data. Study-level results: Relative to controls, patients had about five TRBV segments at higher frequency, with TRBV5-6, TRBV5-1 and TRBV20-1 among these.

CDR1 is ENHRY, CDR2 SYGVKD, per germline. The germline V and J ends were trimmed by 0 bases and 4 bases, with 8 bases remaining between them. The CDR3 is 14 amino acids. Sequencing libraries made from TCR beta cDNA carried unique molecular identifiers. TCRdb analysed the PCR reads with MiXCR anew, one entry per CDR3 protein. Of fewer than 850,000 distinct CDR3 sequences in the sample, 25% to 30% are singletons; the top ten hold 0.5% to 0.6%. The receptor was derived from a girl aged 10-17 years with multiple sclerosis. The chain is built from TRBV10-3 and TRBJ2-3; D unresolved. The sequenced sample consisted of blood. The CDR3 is CAISESPAADTQYF. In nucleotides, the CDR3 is TGTGCCATCAGTGAGTCCCCAGCCGCAGATACGCAGTATTTT.